The 24 T cell receptor beta chains below come from one sample, sequenced in a study of blood T cell repertoires in COVID-19. Libraries were prepared by immunoSEQ multiplex PCR; TCRdb keeps only in-frame clonotypes and omits some of them. Of around 270,000 clones in the sample, 88% were seen once. The sample taken for sequencing was PBMCs or T cells enriched from blood (not recorded which). The receptors come from a woman aged 35 to 49 who had been exposed to COVID-19.

This chain uses TRBV24-1 with TRBJ2-7, with TRBD1 matching 7 bases. CDR1 and CDR2 (germline): KGHDR, SFDVKD. Unmatched junction bases numbered 2, after V lost 7 bases and J lost 0 bases. The CDR3 extends over 13 amino acids. The CDR3 DNA reads TGTGCCACCAGGGGGACAGACTCCTACGAGCAGTACTTC. Encoded protein: CATRGTDSYEQYF.

This clone appeared once. The V and J genes are TRBV19 and TRBJ2-2, with TRBD1 matching 7 bases. The CDR3 consists of 15 residues. J lost 3 bases, V lost 7 bases, and 8 bases had no gene match. Germline CDR1 is LNHDA and CDR2 is SQIVND (reference sequence). This CDR3 is CASNFGDRDTGELFF. The CDR3 nucleotides read TGTGCCAGTAACTTTGGGGACAGAGACACCGGGGAGCTGTTTTTT.

The CDR3: CATSPSQGEQFF. The DNA for the CDR3 is TGTGCCACCAGCCCCAGCCAGGGTGAGCAGTTCTTC. This chain uses TRBV24-1 with TRBJ2-1, with D possibly TRBD1 on 5 matching bases. This CDR3 has 12 amino acids. V dropped 7 bases and J dropped 9 bases, with 12 bases sitting between them. Germline CDR1 is KGHDR and CDR2 is SFDVKD.

CDR3 bases: TGTGCCAGCAGCTTAGACGGTACAGGGGAAAAACTGTTTTTT. This sequence encodes CASSLDGTGEKLFF. The rearrangement uses TRBV7-9 and TRBJ1-4; tentative D call: TRBD1 (6 bases). Per germline, CDR1 SEHNR and CDR2 FQNEAQ (reference sequence). The CDR3 sequence is 14 residues long. Trimming cost V 1 base and J 8 bases, with 11 bases left between them.

The chain has TRBV11-2 and TRBJ1-2, with 9 bases aligning to TRBD1. The germline gives CDR1 SGHAT, CDR2 FQNNGV. The CDR3 covers 18 residues. With 1 base clipped from V and 1 base from J, the junction kept 10 bases outside the gene matches. The CDR3 protein is CASSLVPGTGPYNYGYTF. CDR3 in DNA: TGTGCCAGCAGCTTAGTCCCGGGGACAGGGCCTTATAACTATGGCTACACCTTC.

Only one count was recorded for this clone. This sequence joins TRBV24-1 and TRBJ1-4; TRBD1 aligns across 9 bases. The length of the CDR3 is 17 residues. Losses at the gene ends were 3 bases for V and 3 bases for J; bases not matched to a gene: 7. Germline lookup yields CDR1 KGHDR and CDR2 SFDVKD. The CDR3 loop reads CATSDPTGGAPNEKLFF. The CDR3 nucleotides read TGTGCCACCAGTGATCCAACAGGGGGCGCGCCTAATGAAAAACTGTTTTTT.

The chain combines TRBV30 with TRBJ1-5, with D perhaps TRBD1 (6 bases). Germline values: CDR1 GTSNPN, CDR2 SVGIG (reference sequence). The V end was cut by 1 base, the J end by 9 bases, with 13 bases between. The CDR3 has 13 residues. Here the CDR3 DNA reads TGTGCCTGGAGTGACGGGGGGCTAGGGCCCCAGCATTTT. Translation: CAWSDGGLGPQHF.

This chain joins TRBV5-1 and TRBJ1-1, with D perhaps matching TRBD1 (6 bases). This CDR3 is built from 13 residues. Trimming cost V 3 bases and J 6 bases, with 12 bases left between them. The germline V gene encodes CDR1 SGHRS and CDR2 YFSETQ. The CDR3 sequence: CASSWEGDAEAFF. The CDR3 region has the DNA TGCGCCAGCAGCTGGGAGGGGGACGCTGAAGCTTTCTTT.

The V gene is TRBV10-2, the J gene TRBJ1-1; D is perhaps TRBD1 (5 bases). Trimming took off 4 bases at V and 1 base at J, with 7 bases between the two ends. CDR1 and CDR2 (germline): WSHSY, SAAADI. There are 13 residues in the CDR3. In DNA form, the CDR3 reads TGCGCCAGCAGTGTCGGGGGGAACACTGAAGCTTTCTTT. Its translation: CASSVGGNTEAFF.

In its sample, this clone was seen once. This chain uses TRBV11-2 with TRBJ2-3; possibly TRBD1 for D (6 bases). CDR3 length equals 14 residues. V gave up 5 bases and J gave up 2 bases, with 11 bases separating them. Germline CDR1 and CDR2: SGHAT and FQNNGV. CDR3: CASSLGTPTDTQYF. The CDR3 DNA is TGTGCCAGCAGCCTAGGGACACCCACAGATACGCAGTATTTT.

V gene TRBV10-3 combines with J gene TRBJ2-3; tentatively, D is TRBD2 (5 bases). The CDR3 length is 13 residues. V was trimmed by 4 bases and J by 4 bases, leaving 9 bases between them. Germline loops: CDR1 ENHRY, CDR2 SYGVKD. CDR3 region: CAISADSADTQYF. CDR3 DNA: TGTGCCATCAGTGCGGATAGCGCAGATACGCAGTATTTT.

The rearrangement uses TRBV6-5 and TRBJ2-7, with 7 bases fitting TRBD1. The CDR3 is 12 amino acids. Per germline, CDR1 MNHEY and CDR2 SVGAGI. With 6 bases clipped from V and 2 bases from J, the junction kept 1 base outside the gene matches. The DNA of the CDR3 is TGTGCCAGCAGAGACAGGGCCTACGAGCAGTACGTC. This sequence encodes CASRDRAYEQYV.

The J gene is TRBJ1-1, the V gene TRBV12-5; D is uncertain. The V and J ends lost 4 bases and 0 bases respectively, with 6 bases between them. The CDR3 totals 13 residues. Germline lookup yields CDR1 LGHNT and CDR2 FRNRAP. CDR3 loop: CASGSSLNTEAFF. CDR3 bases: TGTGCTAGTGGTTCAAGCCTGAACACTGAAGCTTTCTTT.

The rearrangement uses TRBV29-1 and TRBJ1-1; tentatively, D is TRBD1 (6 bases). CDR1 SQVTM and CDR2 ANQGSEA come from the germline V gene. The CDR3 runs to 12 residues. V dropped 4 bases and J dropped 4 bases, with 10 bases sitting between them. This chain's CDR3 is CSVGRTATEAFF. Here the CDR3 DNA reads TGCAGCGTTGGAAGGACAGCCACTGAAGCTTTCTTT.

V usage is TRBV24-1 and J usage is TRBJ1-5; no definite D call. Germline assignment: CDR1 KGHDR and CDR2 SFDVKD. The CDR3 is 11 amino acids. V was shortened by 12 bases and J by 9 bases, with 14 bases between the two germline ends. The CDR3 DNA reads TGTGCCGCCGGTATAAGCGGGCCCCAGCATTTT. Its protein is CAAGISGPQHF.

In its sample, this clone was seen many times. The chain combines TRBV30 with TRBJ1-1; D is undetermined. Trimming left V 1 base short and J 0 bases short, with 9 bases between. The length of the CDR3 is 14 residues. Germline CDR1 and CDR2: GTSNPN and SVGIG (reference sequence). CDR3 coding DNA: TGTGCCTGGAGTGACTTGTATTTGAACACTGAAGCTTTCTTT. This codes for CAWSDLYLNTEAFF.

The chain links TRBV6-5 to TRBJ1-1, with 10 bases fitting TRBD1. This CDR3 has 13 amino acids. Trimming at V came to 5 bases and at J to 8 bases, leaving 5 bases not matched to a gene. CDR1 MNHEY and CDR2 SVGAGI come from the germline V gene. The CDR3 spells CASSRPGQGEAFF. DNA of the CDR3: TGTGCCAGCAGTCGGCCGGGACAGGGGGAAGCTTTCTTT.

This chain uses TRBV2 with TRBJ2-5; 10 bases match TRBD2. There are 15 residues in the CDR3. Germline CDR1 reads SNHLY; CDR2 reads FYNNEI. Trimming cost V 0 bases and J 7 bases; bases outside gene matches: 5. The CDR3 here is CASSEALAGDGTQYF. The CDR3 region has the DNA TGTGCCAGCAGTGAAGCGCTAGCGGGAGATGGGACCCAGTACTTC.

The J gene is TRBJ2-1, the V gene TRBV28; no clear D gene. V gave up 1 base and J gave up 5 bases, with 12 bases separating them. The germline V gene encodes CDR1 MDHEN and CDR2 SYDVKM. This CDR3 is built from 15 residues. CDR3 sequence (DNA): TGTGCCAGCAGTTTATTTGGAGACTTCAACAATGAGCAGTTCTTC. Its protein is CASSLFGDFNNEQFF. Together with reference TRBV28 and TRBJ2-1, the CDR3 gives the full variable domain: DVKVTQSSRYLVKRTGEKVFLECVQDMDHENMFWYRQDPGLGLRLIYFSYDVKMKEKGDIPEGYSVSREKKERFSLILESASTNQTSMYLCASSLFGDFNNEQFFGPGTRLTVL.

This rearrangement joins TRBV28 to TRBJ1-5; 9 bases match TRBD1. The J segment lost 2 bases and the V segment lost 8 bases, leaving 10 bases of the junction unmatched. Germline V CDR1 and CDR2: MDHEN, SYDVKM. The CDR3 has 16 amino acids. CDR3 in DNA: TGTGCCAGCGTCTCACAGGGGGCAAGTGGCAATCAGCCCCAGCATTTT. Protein product: CASVSQGASGNQPQHF.

This chain joins TRBV20-1 and TRBJ1-1; D possibly corresponds to TRBD1 (6 bases). This CDR3 has 10 residues. V lost 6 bases and J lost 9, with 11 bases in between. CDR1 and CDR2 (germline): DFQATT, SNEGSKA (reference sequence). The CDR3 DNA sequence: TGCAGTGCCCCCGGGACAAAAGCTTTCTTT. It encodes CSAPGTKAFF.

The gene calls are TRBV18 and TRBJ1-1; unclear D gene. In germline, CDR1 is KGHSH, CDR2 LQKENI. V was clipped by 6 bases and J by 5 bases, with 10 bases between them. The CDR3 sequence is 12 residues long. Here the CDR3 reads CASSPQDTEAFF. For the CDR3, the DNA is TGTGCCAGCTCTCCGCAGGATACTGAAGCTTTCTTT. Using reference TRBV18 and TRBJ1-1 for the parts outside the CDR3, the full variable domain is NAGVMQNPRHLVRRRGQEARLRCSPMKGHSHVYWYRQLPEEGLKFMVYLQKENIIDESGMPKERFSAEFPKEGPSILRIQQVVRGDSAAYFCASSPQDTEAFFGQGTRLTVV.

V gene TRBV30 combines with J gene TRBJ2-7; tentatively, D is TRBD2 (5 bases). The CDR3 totals 12 residues. CDR1 is GTSNPN and CDR2 is SVGIG in the germline V gene (reference sequence). V shed 3 bases and J shed 2 bases, with 8 bases lying between them. The CDR3 protein is CAWREDAYEQYF. The CDR3 DNA is TGTGCCTGGAGGGAGGACGCCTACGAGCAGTACTTC. Full variable domain (outside the CDR3, taken from reference TRBV30 and TRBJ2-7): SQTIHQWPATLVQPVGSPLSLECTVEGTSNPNLYWYRQAAGRGLQLLFYSVGIGQISSEVPQNLSASRPQDRQFILSSKKLLLSDSGFYLCAWREDAYEQYFGPGTRLTVT.

V and J are TRBV7-2 and TRBJ1-3, with 8 bases identical to TRBD1. V shed 8 bases and J 9 bases; nucleotides not matched to a gene: 9. The germline gives CDR1 SGHTA, CDR2 FQGNSA. This CDR3 spans 13 amino acids. The CDR3 is CASSYGQGSTIYF. The CDR3 nucleotides are TGTGCCAGCTCGTACGGACAGGGTTCCACCATATATTTT.